This T cell receptor beta chain was sequenced during a study of blood T cell repertoires in COVID-19. The overall study: The origin of the acute and convalescent COVID-19 samples was the United States, Italy and Spain.

Trimming removed 6 bases at V and 9 bases at J, with 12 bases between. The CDR3 is made up of 12 amino acids. Per the study methods: Reference gene primer amplification yielded estimated nucleated cell counts. The method was immunoSEQ multiplex PCR; TCRdb's version includes in-frame clones alone and lacks a portion of them. Clone size and V and J calls were adopted from that table, with D and trimming inferred from the DNA. This sample has 73,000 or so clones, with 65% to 90% found just once. This receptor was obtained from a woman aged 60 to 75 with acute or convalescent COVID-19. The V call is TRBV12-3 or TRBV12-4, the J call TRBJ1-3; D gene unclear. Input material: peripheral blood. CDR3 loop: CASSSYLGTIYF. In DNA form, the CDR3 reads TGTGCCAGCAGCTCTTATCTCGGCACCATATATTTT.